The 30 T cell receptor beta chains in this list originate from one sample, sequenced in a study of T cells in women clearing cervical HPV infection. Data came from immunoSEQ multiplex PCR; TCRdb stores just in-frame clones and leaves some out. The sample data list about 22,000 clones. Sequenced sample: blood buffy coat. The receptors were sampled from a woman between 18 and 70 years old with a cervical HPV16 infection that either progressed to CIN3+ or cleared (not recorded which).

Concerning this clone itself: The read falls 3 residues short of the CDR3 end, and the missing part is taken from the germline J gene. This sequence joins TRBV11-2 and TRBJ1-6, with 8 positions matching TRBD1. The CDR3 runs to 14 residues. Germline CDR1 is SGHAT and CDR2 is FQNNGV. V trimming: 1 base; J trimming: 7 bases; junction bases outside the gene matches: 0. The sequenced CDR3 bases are TGTGCCAGCAGCTTAGGGACAGGGAATTCACCC. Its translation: CASSLGTGNSP. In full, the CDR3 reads CASSLGTGNSPLHF.

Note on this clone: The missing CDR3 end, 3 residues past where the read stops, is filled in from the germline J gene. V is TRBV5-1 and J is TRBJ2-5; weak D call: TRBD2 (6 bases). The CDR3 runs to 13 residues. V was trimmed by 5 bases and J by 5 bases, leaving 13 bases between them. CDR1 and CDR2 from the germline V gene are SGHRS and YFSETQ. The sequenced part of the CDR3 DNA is TGCGCCAGCAGTCGGACTACCGAGGAGACC. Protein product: CASSRTTEET. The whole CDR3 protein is CASSRTTEETQYF.

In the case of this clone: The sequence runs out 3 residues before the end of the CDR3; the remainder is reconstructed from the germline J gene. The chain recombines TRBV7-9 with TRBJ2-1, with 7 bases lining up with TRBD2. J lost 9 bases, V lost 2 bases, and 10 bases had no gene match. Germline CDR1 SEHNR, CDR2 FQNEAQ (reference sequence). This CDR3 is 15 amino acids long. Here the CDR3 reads CASSLSVASGSEQFF. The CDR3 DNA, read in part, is TGTGCCAGCAGCTTAAGCGTAGCTAGCGGCTCTGAG.

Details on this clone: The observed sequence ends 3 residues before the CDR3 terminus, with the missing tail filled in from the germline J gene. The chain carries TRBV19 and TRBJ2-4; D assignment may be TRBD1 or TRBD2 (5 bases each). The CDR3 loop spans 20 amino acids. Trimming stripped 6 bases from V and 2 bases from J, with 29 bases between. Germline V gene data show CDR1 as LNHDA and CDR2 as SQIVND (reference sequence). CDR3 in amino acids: CASSRNLRNKVEGTKNIQYF. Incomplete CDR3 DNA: TGTGCCAGTAGCCGGAATCTCCGGAATAAGGTAGAGGGGACCAAAAACATT.

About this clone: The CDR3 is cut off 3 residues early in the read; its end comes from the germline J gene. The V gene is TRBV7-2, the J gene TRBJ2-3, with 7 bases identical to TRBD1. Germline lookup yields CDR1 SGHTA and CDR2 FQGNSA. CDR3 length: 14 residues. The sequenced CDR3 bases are TGTGCCAGCAGCCTGACAGGGCGGCGAGAGACG. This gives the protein CASSLTGRRET. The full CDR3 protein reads CASSLTGRRETQYF.

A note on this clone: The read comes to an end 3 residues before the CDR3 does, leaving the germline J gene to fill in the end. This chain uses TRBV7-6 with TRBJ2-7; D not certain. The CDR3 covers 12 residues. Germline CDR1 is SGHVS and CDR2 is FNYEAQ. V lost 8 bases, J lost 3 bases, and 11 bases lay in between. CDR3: CASSGSVYEQYF. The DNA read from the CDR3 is TGTGCCAGCTCTGGTTCGGTCTACGAG.

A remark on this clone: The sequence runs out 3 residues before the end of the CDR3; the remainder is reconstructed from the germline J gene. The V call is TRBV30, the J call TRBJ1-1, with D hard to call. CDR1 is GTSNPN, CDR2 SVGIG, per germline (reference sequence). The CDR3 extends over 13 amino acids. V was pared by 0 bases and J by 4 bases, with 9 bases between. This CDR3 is CAWSVGLGTEAFF. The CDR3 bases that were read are TGTGCCTGGAGTGTTGGGCTGGGCACTGAA. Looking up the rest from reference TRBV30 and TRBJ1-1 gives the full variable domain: SQTIHQWPATLVQPVGSPLSLECTVEGTSNPNLYWYRQAAGRGLQLLFYSVGIGQISSEVPQNLSASRPQDRQFILSSKKLLLSDSGFYLCAWSVGLGTEAFFGQGTRLTVV.

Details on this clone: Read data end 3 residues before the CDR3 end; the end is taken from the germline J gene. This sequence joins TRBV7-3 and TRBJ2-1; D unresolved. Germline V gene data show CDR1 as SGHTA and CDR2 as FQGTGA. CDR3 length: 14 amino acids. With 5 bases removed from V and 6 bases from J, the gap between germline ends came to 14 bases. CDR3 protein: CASSPSAATNEQFF. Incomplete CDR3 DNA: TGTGCCAGCAGCCCTTCGGCGGCTACCAATGAG.

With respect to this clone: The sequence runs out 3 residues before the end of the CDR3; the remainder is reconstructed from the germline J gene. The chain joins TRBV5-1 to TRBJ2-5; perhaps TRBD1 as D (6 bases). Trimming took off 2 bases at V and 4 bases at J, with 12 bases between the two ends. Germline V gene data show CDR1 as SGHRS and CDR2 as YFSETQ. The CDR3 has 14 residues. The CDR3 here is CASSLAGQRETQYF. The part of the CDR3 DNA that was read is TGCGCCAGCAGCTTAGCTGGACAGAGAGAGACC.

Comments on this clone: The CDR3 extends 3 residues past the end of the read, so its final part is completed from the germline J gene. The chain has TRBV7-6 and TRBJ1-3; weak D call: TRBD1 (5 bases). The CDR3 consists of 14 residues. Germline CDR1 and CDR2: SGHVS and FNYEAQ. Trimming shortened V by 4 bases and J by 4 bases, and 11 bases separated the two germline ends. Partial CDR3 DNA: TGTGCCAGCAGCTCCCCCGGACAAGGAAACACC. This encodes CASSSPGQGNT. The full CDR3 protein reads CASSSPGQGNTIYF.

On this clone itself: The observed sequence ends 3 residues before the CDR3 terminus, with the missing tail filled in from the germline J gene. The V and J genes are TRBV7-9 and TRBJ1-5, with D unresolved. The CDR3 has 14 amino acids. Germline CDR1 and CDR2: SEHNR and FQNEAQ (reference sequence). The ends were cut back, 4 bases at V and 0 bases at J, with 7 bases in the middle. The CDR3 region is CASSSPSSNQPQHF. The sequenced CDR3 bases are TGTGCCAGCAGCTCCCCTAGTAGCAATCAGCCC.

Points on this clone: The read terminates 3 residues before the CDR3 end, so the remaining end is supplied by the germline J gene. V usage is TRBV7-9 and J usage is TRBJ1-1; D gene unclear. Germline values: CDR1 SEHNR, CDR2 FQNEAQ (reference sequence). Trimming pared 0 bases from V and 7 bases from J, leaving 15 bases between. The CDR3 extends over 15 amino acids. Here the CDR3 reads CASSLAPERGSEAFF. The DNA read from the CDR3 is TGTGCCAGCAGCTTAGCGCCGGAACGGGGAAGTGAA.

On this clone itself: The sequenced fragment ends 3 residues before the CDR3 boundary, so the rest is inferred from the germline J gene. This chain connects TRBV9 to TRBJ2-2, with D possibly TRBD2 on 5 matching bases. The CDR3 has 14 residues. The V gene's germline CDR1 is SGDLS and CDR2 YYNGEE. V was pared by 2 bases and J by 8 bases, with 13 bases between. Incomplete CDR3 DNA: TGTGCCAGCAGCGTTTCCGGCGGGCGGGGGGAG. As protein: CASSVSGGRGE. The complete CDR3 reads CASSVSGGRGELFF. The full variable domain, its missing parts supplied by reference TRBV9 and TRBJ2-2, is DSGVTQTPKHLITATGQRVTLRCSPRSGDLSVYWYQQSLDQGLQFLIQYYNGEERAKGNILERFSAQQFPDLHSELNLSSLELGDSALYFCASSVSGGRGELFFGEGSRLTVL.

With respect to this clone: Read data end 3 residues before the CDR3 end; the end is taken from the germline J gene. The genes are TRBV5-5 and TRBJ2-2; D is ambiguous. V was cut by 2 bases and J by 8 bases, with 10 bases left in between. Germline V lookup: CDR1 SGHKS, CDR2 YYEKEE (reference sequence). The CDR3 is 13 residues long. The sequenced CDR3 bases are TGTGCCAGCAGCTTTTCTACCGATGGGGAG. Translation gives CASSFSTDGE. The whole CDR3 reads CASSFSTDGELFF.

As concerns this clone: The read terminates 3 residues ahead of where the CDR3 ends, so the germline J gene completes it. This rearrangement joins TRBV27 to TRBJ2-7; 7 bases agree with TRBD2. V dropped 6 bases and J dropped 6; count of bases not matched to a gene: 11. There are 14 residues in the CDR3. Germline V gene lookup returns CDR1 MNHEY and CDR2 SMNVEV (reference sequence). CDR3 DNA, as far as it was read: TGTGCCAGCAGACAGCCGGGACTATATGTCGAG. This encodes CASRQPGLYVE. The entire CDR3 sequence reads CASRQPGLYVEQYF.

CDR3 region: CASSLSEETQYF. The sequenced CDR3 bases are TGTGCCAGCAGCTTATCTGAAGAGACC. The chain recombines TRBV5-5 with TRBJ2-5, with D uncertain. The observed sequence ends 3 residues before the CDR3 terminus, with the missing tail filled in from the germline J gene. Trimming removed 2 bases from V and 3 bases from J, with 5 bases in between. Germline lookup yields CDR1 SGHKS and CDR2 YYEKEE (reference sequence). This CDR3 has 12 amino acids.

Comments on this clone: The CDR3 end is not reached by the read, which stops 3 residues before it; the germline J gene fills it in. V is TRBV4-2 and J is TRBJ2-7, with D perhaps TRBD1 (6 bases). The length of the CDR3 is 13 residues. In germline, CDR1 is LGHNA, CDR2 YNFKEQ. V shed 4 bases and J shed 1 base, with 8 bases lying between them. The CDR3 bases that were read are TGTGCCAGCAGCCTGGACAGATCCTACGAG. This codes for CASSLDRSYE. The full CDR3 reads CASSLDRSYEQYF.

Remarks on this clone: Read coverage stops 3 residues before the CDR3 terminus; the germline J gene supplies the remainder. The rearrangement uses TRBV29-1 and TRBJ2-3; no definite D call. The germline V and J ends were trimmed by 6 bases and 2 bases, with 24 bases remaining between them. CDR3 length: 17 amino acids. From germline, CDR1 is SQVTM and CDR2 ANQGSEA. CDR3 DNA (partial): TGCAGCGTGGCGGATTTCAGATCCCAAAGTAACACAGATACG. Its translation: CSVADFRSQSNTDT. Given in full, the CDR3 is CSVADFRSQSNTDTQYF.

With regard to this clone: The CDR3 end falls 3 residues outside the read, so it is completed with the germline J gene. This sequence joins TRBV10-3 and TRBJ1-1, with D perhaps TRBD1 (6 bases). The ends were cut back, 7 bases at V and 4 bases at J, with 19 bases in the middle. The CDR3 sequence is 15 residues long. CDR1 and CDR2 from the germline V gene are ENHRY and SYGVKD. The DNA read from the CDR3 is TGTGCCATCACCCCTTCGGGGGGGGCGCTCACTGAA. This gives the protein CAITPSGGALTE. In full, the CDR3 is CAITPSGGALTEAFF.

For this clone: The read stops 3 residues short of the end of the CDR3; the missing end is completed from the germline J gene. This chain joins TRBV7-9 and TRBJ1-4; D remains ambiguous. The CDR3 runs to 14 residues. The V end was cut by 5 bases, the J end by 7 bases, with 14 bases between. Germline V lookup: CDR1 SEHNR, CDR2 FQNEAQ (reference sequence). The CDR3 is CASSPRGGGEKLFF. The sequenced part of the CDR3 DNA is TGTGCCAGCAGCCCACGGGGAGGTGGTGAAAAA.

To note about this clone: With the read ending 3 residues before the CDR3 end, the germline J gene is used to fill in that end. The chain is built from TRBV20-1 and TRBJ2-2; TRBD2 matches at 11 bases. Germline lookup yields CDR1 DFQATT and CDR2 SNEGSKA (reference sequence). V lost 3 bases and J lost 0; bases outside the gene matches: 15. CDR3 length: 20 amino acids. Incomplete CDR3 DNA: TGCAGTGCTAGGGATTTCCGTCTAGCGGGGGGACCTCCGAACACCGGGGAG. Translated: CSARDFRLAGGPPNTGE. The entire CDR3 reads CSARDFRLAGGPPNTGELFF.

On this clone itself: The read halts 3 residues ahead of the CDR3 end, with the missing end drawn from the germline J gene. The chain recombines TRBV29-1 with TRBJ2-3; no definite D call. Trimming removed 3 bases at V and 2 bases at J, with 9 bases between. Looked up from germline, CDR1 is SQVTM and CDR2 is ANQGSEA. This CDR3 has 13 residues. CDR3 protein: CSVEAPSTDTQYF. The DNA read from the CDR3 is TGCAGCGTTGAGGCACCATCCACAGATACG.

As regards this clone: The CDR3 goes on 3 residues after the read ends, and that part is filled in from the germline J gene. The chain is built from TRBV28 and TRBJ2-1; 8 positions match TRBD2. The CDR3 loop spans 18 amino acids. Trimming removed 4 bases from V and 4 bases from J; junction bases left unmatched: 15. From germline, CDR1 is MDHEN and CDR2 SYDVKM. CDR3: CASSSPDLVAGSYNEQFF. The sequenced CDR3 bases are TGTGCCAGCAGTTCACCGGACTTAGTAGCGGGGTCTTACAATGAG.

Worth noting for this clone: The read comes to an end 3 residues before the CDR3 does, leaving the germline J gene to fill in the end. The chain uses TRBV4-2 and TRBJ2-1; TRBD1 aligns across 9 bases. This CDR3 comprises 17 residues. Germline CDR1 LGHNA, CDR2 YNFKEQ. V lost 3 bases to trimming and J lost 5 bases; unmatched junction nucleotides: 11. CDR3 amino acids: CASSQDRGVYIHNEQFF. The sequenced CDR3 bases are TGTGCCAGCAGCCAGGACAGGGGAGTTTACATTCACAATGAG.

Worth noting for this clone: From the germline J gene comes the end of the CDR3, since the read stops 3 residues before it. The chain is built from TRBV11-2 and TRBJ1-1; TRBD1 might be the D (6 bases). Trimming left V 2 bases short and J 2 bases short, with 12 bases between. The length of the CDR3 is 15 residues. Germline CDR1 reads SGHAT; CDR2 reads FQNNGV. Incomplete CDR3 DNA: TGTGCCAGCAGCTTAAACAGGGACATTAACACTGAA. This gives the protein CASSLNRDINTE. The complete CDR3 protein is CASSLNRDINTEAFF.

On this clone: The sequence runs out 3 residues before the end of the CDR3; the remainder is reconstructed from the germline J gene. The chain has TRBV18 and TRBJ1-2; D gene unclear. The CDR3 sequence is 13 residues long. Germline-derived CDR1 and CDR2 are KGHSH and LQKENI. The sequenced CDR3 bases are TGTGCCAGCTCACCACGTTCAGGAGATACC. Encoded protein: CASSPRSGDT. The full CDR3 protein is CASSPRSGDTYTF.

CDR3 DNA (partial): TGCAGTGCTATCCCACAAGGGTACCCTGAA. This translates into CSAIPQGYPE. The entire CDR3 is CSAIPQGYPEAFF. The rearrangement links TRBV20-1 to TRBJ1-1; D unclear. Read coverage stops 3 residues before the CDR3 terminus; the germline J gene supplies the remainder. The CDR3 is made up of 13 amino acids. Germline V gene sequence: CDR1 DFQATT, CDR2 SNEGSKA (reference sequence). V lost 4 bases, J lost 6 bases, and 15 bases lay in between.

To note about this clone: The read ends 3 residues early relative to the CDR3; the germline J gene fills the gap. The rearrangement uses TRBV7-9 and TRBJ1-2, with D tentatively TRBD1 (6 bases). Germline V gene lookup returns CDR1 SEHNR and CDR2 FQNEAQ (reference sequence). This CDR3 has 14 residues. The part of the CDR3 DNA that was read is TGTGCCAGCAGCTTAGGTCTACAGGGCAATGAC. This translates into CASSLGLQGND. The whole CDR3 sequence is CASSLGLQGNDYTF.

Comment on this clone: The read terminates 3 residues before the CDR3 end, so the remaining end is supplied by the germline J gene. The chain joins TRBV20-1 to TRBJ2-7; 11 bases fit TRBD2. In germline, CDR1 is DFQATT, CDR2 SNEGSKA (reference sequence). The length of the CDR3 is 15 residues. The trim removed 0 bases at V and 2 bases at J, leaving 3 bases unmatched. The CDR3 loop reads CSARDVAGGAYEQYF. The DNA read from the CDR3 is TGCAGTGCTAGAGACGTAGCGGGGGGGGCCTACGAG.

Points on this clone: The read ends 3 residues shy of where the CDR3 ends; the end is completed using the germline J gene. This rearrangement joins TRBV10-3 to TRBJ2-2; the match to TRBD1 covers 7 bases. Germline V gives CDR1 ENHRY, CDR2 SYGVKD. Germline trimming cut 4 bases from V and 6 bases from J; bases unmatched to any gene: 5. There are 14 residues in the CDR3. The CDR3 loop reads CAISARQGAGELFF. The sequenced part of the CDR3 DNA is TGTGCCATCAGTGCCAGACAGGGCGCCGGGGAG.